A selection of T cell receptor beta chains follows, all from one sample in a study of blood T cell repertoires in COVID-19. The method was immunoSEQ multiplex PCR; TCRdb's version includes in-frame clones alone and lacks a portion of them. The table has about 240,000 clones, approximately 85% seen once. The material sequenced was peripheral blood. These TCRs come from a woman between 55 and 75 years old with active or convalescent COVID-19. Both conserved end residues are part of each CDR3. Fields, in order: V gene, J gene, CDR3 protein.

V: TRBV7-8
J: TRBJ1-6
CDR3: CASSWGGNSPLHF

V: TRBV7-9
J: TRBJ1-6
CDR3: CASSLARTGGSIVGSPLHF

V: TRBV5-5
J: TRBJ2-1
CDR3: CASSGGTGENEQFF

V: TRBV9
J: TRBJ1-1
CDR3: CASSVAGGGTEAFF

V: TRBV4-1
J: TRBJ2-2
CDR3: CASSQLDSTGELFF

V: TRBV27
J: TRBJ1-2
CDR3: CASSLFGTPNYGYTF

V: TRBV7-9
J: TRBJ2-3
CDR3: CASSSGQGILDTQYF

V: TRBV12-2
J: TRBJ2-5
CDR3: CASRLRLADYGTQYF

V: TRBV7-8
J: TRBJ1-4
CDR3: CASSLRHRVIEEKLFF

V: TRBV19
J: TRBJ1-4
CDR3: CASSRGRRGGELGEKLFF

V: TRBV6-5
J: TRBJ1-1
CDR3: CASSPLFSRMAEAFF

V: TRBV4-1
J: TRBJ2-1
CDR3: CASSPVGVSSSYNEQFF

V: TRBV5-4
J: TRBJ2-7
CDR3: CASSLKNNYEQYF

V: TRBV28
J: TRBJ2-7
CDR3: CASRGTGTGDSYEQYF

V: TRBV7-2
J: TRBJ2-5
CDR3: CASSPRLLGETQYF

V: TRBV6-6
J: TRBJ1-6
CDR3: CASSYGDTNSPLHF